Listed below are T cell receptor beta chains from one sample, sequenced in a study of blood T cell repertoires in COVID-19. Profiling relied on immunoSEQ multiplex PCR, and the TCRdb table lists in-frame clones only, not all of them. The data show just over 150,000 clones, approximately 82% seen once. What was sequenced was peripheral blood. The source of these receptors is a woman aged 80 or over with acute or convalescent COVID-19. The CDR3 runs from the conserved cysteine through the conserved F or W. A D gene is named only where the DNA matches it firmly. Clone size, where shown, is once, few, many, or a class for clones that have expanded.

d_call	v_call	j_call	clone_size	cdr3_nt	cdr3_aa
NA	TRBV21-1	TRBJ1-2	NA	TGTGCCAGCAGCGCCCGCTCCGGGACATTCTATGGCTACACCTTC	CASSARSGTFYGYTF
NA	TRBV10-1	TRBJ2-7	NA	TGCGCCAGCAGTGAAAGACAGGACTACGAGCAGTACTTC	CASSERQDYEQYF
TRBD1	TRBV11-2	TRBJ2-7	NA	TGTGCCAGCAGCTACGGGACAGAAGACTACGAGCAGTACTTC	CASSYGTEDYEQYF
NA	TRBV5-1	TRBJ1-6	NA	TGCGCCAGCAGCGGGGGGACCCCCGGGAATTCACCCCTCCACTTT	CASSGGTPGNSPLHF
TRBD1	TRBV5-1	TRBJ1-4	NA	TGCGCCAGCAGCTCGGGACAGGGGAAGACTAATGAAAAACTGTTTTTT	CASSSGQGKTNEKLFF
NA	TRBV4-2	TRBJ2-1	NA	TGTGCCAGCAGCCAAGAGCCCCTCTCCCCCACAGGGTACTCCTACAATGAGCAGTTCTTC	CASSQEPLSPTGYSYNEQFF
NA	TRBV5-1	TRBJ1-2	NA	TGCGCCAGCAGCTTGGATACACCGAACTATGGCTACACCTTC	CASSLDTPNYGYTF
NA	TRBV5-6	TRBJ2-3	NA	TGTGCCAGCAAAATTAACGGACACACAGATACGCAGTATTTT	CASKINGHTDTQYF
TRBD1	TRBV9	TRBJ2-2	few	TGTGCCAGCAGCGTTCAGGGGGCGGTCAACCTAATTATGAACACCGGGGAGCTGTTTTTT	CASSVQGAVNLIMNTGELFF
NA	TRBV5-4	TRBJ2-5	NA	TGTGCCAGCAGCTCTATCAGGGGTAGGGAGACCCAGTACTTC	CASSSIRGRETQYF